A single sample gave rise to the 30 T cell receptor beta chains below, sequenced in a study of cytotoxic CD8 clonotypes in ibrutinib-treated CLL. The repertoire was sequenced with immunoSEQ multiplex PCR; TCRdb's copy has only in-frame clones and lacks some. The table shows hundreds of thousands of clones, with 70% occurring only once. The source was PBMCs, collected after 24 months of ibrutinib treatment. Receptors were obtained from a human donor with chronic lymphocytic leukemia.

The chain is built from TRBV5-4 and TRBJ2-3; D tentatively fits TRBD1 or TRBD2 (5 bases each). CDR1 is SGHNT, CDR2 YYREEE, per germline (reference sequence). The length of the CDR3 is 14 residues. Trimming removed 4 bases from V and 0 bases from J, with 9 bases in between. The CDR3 sequence is CASSMGTSTDTQYF. The CDR3 coding sequence is TGTGCCAGCAGCATGGGGACGAGCACAGATACGCAGTATTTT.

V gene TRBV7-3 combines with J gene TRBJ2-3; 8 nucleotides agree with TRBD1. This CDR3 region has 14 residues. Germline lookup yields CDR1 SGHTA and CDR2 FQGTGA. The junction had 4 bases not matched to a gene; V was cut back by 3 bases and J by 5 bases. Here the CDR3 reads CASSFQGAGDTQYF. The CDR3 DNA reads as TGTGCCAGCAGCTTCCAGGGGGCCGGAGATACGCAGTATTTT.

This chain links TRBV29-1 with TRBJ1-2; D unclear. Germline CDR1 is SQVTM and CDR2 is ANQGSEA. With 7 bases removed from V and 8 bases from J, the gap between germline ends came to 20 bases. This CDR3 has 13 amino acids. CDR3 bases: TGCAGCGCTACCAGACCGGCGGGAGACGGCTACACCTTC. The encoded protein is CSATRPAGDGYTF.

The V gene is TRBV7-6, the J gene TRBJ1-4, with D unclear. The CDR3 consists of 13 residues. V lost 5 bases, J lost 8 bases, and 12 bases lay in between. CDR1 is SGHVS and CDR2 is FNYEAQ in the germline V gene. The CDR3 DNA follows: TGTGCCAGCAGCACCCCCCCGGGGGAAAAACTGTTTTTT. Its protein product is CASSTPPGEKLFF.

The chain is built from TRBV12-5 and TRBJ1-2; D not resolved. Germline loops: CDR1 LGHNT, CDR2 FRNRAP. There are 15 residues in the CDR3. V was shortened by 1 base and J by 8 bases, with 17 bases between the two germline ends. Here the CDR3 reads CASGLDGLPVRGYTF. CDR3 in DNA: TGTGCTAGTGGTTTGGACGGGCTGCCTGTGAGAGGCTACACCTTC.

The chain employs TRBV15 and TRBJ2-7, with 8 bases that match TRBD2. Germline CDR1 reads LNHNV; CDR2 reads YYDKDF (reference sequence). The trim removed 0 bases at V and 6 bases at J, leaving 4 bases unmatched. The CDR3 covers 14 residues. The CDR3 protein is CATSRDREGAEQYF. The CDR3 DNA follows: TGTGCCACCAGCAGAGACCGGGAGGGTGCCGAGCAGTACTTC.

This clone was found a few times. This sequence joins TRBV29-1 and TRBJ1-4; D is undetermined. The CDR3 spans 12 residues. Germline assignment: CDR1 SQVTM and CDR2 ANQGSEA. V gave up 4 bases and J gave up 4 bases, with 7 bases separating them. CDR3 bases: TGCAGCGTTGCGGTCGGTAATGAAAAACTGTTTTTT. Its protein is CSVAVGNEKLFF.

The chain uses TRBV6-1 and TRBJ2-2; D may be TRBD2 (6 bases). The CDR3 runs to 14 residues. The germline V gene encodes CDR1 MNHNS and CDR2 SASEGT. Between the trimmed V and J ends, which lost 5 bases and 7 bases, there was a span of 14 bases. Here the CDR3 DNA reads TGTGCCAGCAGTTCTCTAGCGAACGACGGGGAGCTGTTTTTT. Residues: CASSSLANDGELFF.

This chain uses TRBV11-2 with TRBJ1-3; D gene unclear. The ends were cut back, 1 base at V and 0 bases at J, with 10 bases in the middle. The CDR3 has 16 amino acids. CDR1 and CDR2 (germline): SGHAT, FQNNGV. The CDR3 sequence is CASSLAGEISGNTIYF. CDR3 nucleotides: TGTGCCAGCAGCTTAGCTGGGGAGATCTCTGGAAACACCATATATTTT.

This clone turned up a few times. The CDR3 sequence is CASSVGQGGYEQYF. The CDR3 nucleotides read TGTGCCAGCAGCGTCGGACAGGGGGGGTACGAGCAGTACTTC. The J gene is TRBJ2-7, the V gene TRBV11-2; the match to TRBD1 covers 10 bases. Trimming took 5 bases from V and 4 from J; bases not matched to a gene: 5. Germline-derived CDR1 and CDR2 are SGHAT and FQNNGV. The CDR3 is 14 amino acids.

This clone was counted only a few times. The chain recombines TRBV6-1 with TRBJ2-7; weak D call: TRBD1 (5 bases). Germline V gives CDR1 MNHNS, CDR2 SASEGT. V lost 2 bases and J 3 bases, leaving 8 bases between the germline ends. The CDR3 runs to 13 residues. Here the CDR3 reads CASSEQGIYEQYF. For the CDR3, the DNA is TGTGCCAGCAGTGAACAGGGTATCTACGAGCAGTACTTC.

The rearrangement uses TRBV19 and TRBJ2-1, with TRBD2 as a possible D gene (6 bases). V lost 4 bases, J lost 6 bases, and 7 bases lay in between. This CDR3 region has 12 residues. Germline V gene lookup returns CDR1 LNHDA and CDR2 SQIVND (reference sequence). The CDR3 sequence is CASSRDFNEQFF. In nucleotides, the CDR3 is TGTGCCAGTAGTAGGGACTTCAATGAGCAGTTCTTC.

This rearrangement joins TRBV2 to TRBJ1-5; weak D call: TRBD1 (5 bases). The V gene lost 7 bases and the J gene lost 6 bases, with 13 bases spanning the gap. There are 13 residues in the CDR3. CDR1 is SNHLY and CDR2 is FYNNEI in the germline V gene. CDR3 nucleotide sequence: TGTGCCAGCACCCTTGGAGGGGTTCAGCCCCAGCATTTT. It translates to CASTLGGVQPQHF.

The rearrangement links TRBV28 to TRBJ2-3; TRBD1 matches at 7 bases. Germline CDR1 is MDHEN and CDR2 is SYDVKM. This CDR3 has 14 residues. Losses at the gene ends were 3 bases for V and 2 bases for J; bases not matched to a gene: 2. CDR3 coding DNA: TGTGCCAGCAGTTTGACAGGGAACACAGATACGCAGTATTTT. It specifies CASSLTGNTDTQYF.

This clone was found once. The V call is TRBV2, the J call TRBJ2-5; 9 bases agree with TRBD2. The junction had 7 bases not matched to a gene; V was cut back by 3 bases and J by 2 bases. The germline V gene has CDR1 SNHLY and CDR2 FYNNEI. The CDR3 is made up of 16 amino acids. CDR3 protein: CASSDPTSGDQETQYF. CDR3 in DNA: TGTGCCAGCAGTGATCCGACTAGCGGAGATCAAGAGACCCAGTACTTC.

The V gene is TRBV5-1, the J gene TRBJ2-3; a weak D match, TRBD2 (6 bases). The length of the CDR3 is 15 residues. Deletions cut 0 bases from V and 6 bases from J, with 14 bases between. Germline V gene data show CDR1 as SGHRS and CDR2 as YFSETQ. The CDR3 DNA follows: TGCGCCAGCAGCTTGGAATTACTAGCTAGGGATACGCAGTATTTT. Protein sequence: CASSLELLARDTQYF.

V gene TRBV7-6 combines with J gene TRBJ1-5; maybe TRBD1 (5 bases). Germline V gene sequence: CDR1 SGHVS, CDR2 FNYEAQ. The CDR3 extends over 15 amino acids. Trimming shortened V by 1 base and J by 4 bases, and 11 bases separated the two germline ends. The CDR3 nucleotides are TGTGCCAGCAGCTTAGTTTCAGGGCGAAATCAGCCCCAGCATTTT. Residues: CASSLVSGRNQPQHF.

CDR3 protein: CSVRGLSSYEQYF. The CDR3 DNA follows: TGCAGCGTGCGGGGCCTGAGCTCCTACGAGCAGTACTTC. The genes are TRBV29-1 and TRBJ2-7, with D tentatively TRBD2 (6 bases). V was trimmed by 6 bases and J by 0 bases, leaving 12 bases between them. CDR3 length: 13 residues. Per germline, CDR1 SQVTM and CDR2 ANQGSEA.

The chain couples TRBV28 to TRBJ2-5; tentative D call: TRBD1 (6 bases). The CDR3 totals 11 residues. CDR1 and CDR2 from the germline V gene are MDHEN and SYDVKM. CDR3 in amino acids: CAIYRDETQYF. CDR3 nucleotide sequence: TGTGCAATTTACAGGGACGAGACCCAGTACTTC.

This sequence joins TRBV5-1 and TRBJ2-2, with D perhaps given as TRBD1 or TRBD2 (6 bases each). This CDR3 region has 14 residues. V was cut by 2 bases and J by 6 bases, with 11 bases left in between. The germline CDR1 and CDR2 sequences are SGHRS and YFSETQ. CDR3 amino acids: CASSLQGGSGELFF. The CDR3 region has the DNA TGCGCCAGCAGCTTACAGGGAGGCTCCGGGGAGCTGTTTTTT.

This sequence joins TRBV27 and TRBJ1-2; perhaps TRBD1 as D (6 bases). Trimming removed 6 bases at V and 4 bases at J, with 9 bases between. This CDR3 is built from 12 residues. Germline assignment: CDR1 MNHEY and CDR2 SMNVEV (reference sequence). DNA for the CDR3: TGTGCCAGCAGACAGGGAAGCTATGGCTACACCTTC. Protein sequence: CASRQGSYGYTF.

This clone was observed a handful of times. V gene TRBV30 combines with J gene TRBJ2-1; D is perhaps TRBD2 (6 bases). Germline CDR1 and CDR2: GTSNPN and SVGIG (reference sequence). This CDR3 comprises 14 residues. The V and J ends lost 2 bases and 8 bases respectively, with 16 bases between them. For the CDR3, the DNA is TGTGCCTGGAGTCGAAACTCCCCGGGGGATGAGCAGTTCTTC. This gives the protein CAWSRNSPGDEQFF. Full variable domain (remainder filled in from reference TRBV30 and TRBJ2-1): SQTIHQWPATLVQPVGSPLSLECTVEGTSNPNLYWYRQAAGRGLQLLFYSVGIGQISSEVPQNLSASRPQDRQFILSSKKLLLSDSGFYLCAWSRNSPGDEQFFGPGTRLTVL.

The chain couples TRBV18 to TRBJ1-2; D gene uncertain. This CDR3 has 16 residues. Per the germline V gene, CDR1 is KGHSH and CDR2 is LQKENI. V was shortened by 3 bases and J by 4 bases, with 18 bases between the two germline ends. The CDR3 bases are TGTGCCAGCTCACCCCCGGGCATCCTTGCAGGCTATGGCTACACCTTC. This codes for CASSPPGILAGYGYTF.

The V and J genes are TRBV9 and TRBJ2-2; 10 bases align to TRBD1. Germline loops: CDR1 SGDLS, CDR2 YYNGEE. With V trimmed by 7 bases and J by 3 bases, 9 bases remained unmatched. This CDR3 has 16 residues. DNA of the CDR3: TGTGCCAGCCGACAGGGGGCGGCTTTTGACACCGGGGAGCTGTTTTTT. This sequence encodes CASRQGAAFDTGELFF.

The chain employs TRBV11-3 and TRBJ2-1, with D unresolved. The CDR3 sequence is 15 residues long. Trimming removed 1 base at V and 0 bases at J, with 7 bases between. Per germline, CDR1 SGHNT and CDR2 YENEEA. This CDR3 is CASSLGTSSYNEQFF. Here the CDR3 DNA reads TGTGCCAGCAGCTTAGGGACCAGCTCCTACAATGAGCAGTTCTTC.

This chain connects TRBV9 to TRBJ2-1; no definite D call. The CDR3 consists of 12 residues. Trimming left V 0 bases short and J 7 bases short, with 5 bases between. Germline V gives CDR1 SGDLS, CDR2 YYNGEE. CDR3 in amino acids: CASSVVENEQFF. The CDR3 DNA is TGTGCCAGCAGCGTAGTAGAAAATGAGCAGTTCTTC.

The chain uses TRBV6-5 and TRBJ1-1, with 8 bases aligning to TRBD1. This CDR3 contains 15 residues. V was pared by 2 bases and J by 4 bases, with 6 bases of the junction left unmatched. CDR1 and CDR2 (germline): MNHEY, SVGAGI. This CDR3 is CASSYGQGAATEAFF. The DNA of the CDR3 is TGTGCCAGCAGTTACGGGCAGGGGGCCGCCACTGAAGCTTTCTTT.

This chain links TRBV29-1 with TRBJ2-5; 11 bases agree with TRBD2. The trim removed 6 bases at V and 3 bases at J, leaving 6 bases unmatched. CDR1 SQVTM and CDR2 ANQGSEA come from the germline V gene. CDR3 length equals 14 residues. The CDR3 bases are TGCAGCGTAAATGGACTAGCGGGCAAAGAGACCCAGTACTTC. The encoded protein is CSVNGLAGKETQYF.

The rearrangement uses TRBV10-3 and TRBJ1-2; no reliable D call. The ends were cut back, 11 bases at V and 7 bases at J, with 14 bases in the middle. CDR3 length equals 11 residues. CDR1 is ENHRY and CDR2 is SYGVKD in the germline V gene. In DNA form, the CDR3 reads TGTGCCCTCGGGTCGGCACCTGGCTACACCTTC. As protein: CALGSAPGYTF.

This clone has a handful of counts. The rearrangement links TRBV28 to TRBJ2-6; D gene unclear. V was pared by 5 bases and J by 0 bases, with 8 bases between. The CDR3 has 15 residues. Germline CDR1 MDHEN, CDR2 SYDVKM. CDR3 amino acids: CASSTQNSGANVLTF. The CDR3 DNA reads TGTGCCAGCAGTACCCAGAACTCTGGGGCCAACGTCCTGACTTTC.